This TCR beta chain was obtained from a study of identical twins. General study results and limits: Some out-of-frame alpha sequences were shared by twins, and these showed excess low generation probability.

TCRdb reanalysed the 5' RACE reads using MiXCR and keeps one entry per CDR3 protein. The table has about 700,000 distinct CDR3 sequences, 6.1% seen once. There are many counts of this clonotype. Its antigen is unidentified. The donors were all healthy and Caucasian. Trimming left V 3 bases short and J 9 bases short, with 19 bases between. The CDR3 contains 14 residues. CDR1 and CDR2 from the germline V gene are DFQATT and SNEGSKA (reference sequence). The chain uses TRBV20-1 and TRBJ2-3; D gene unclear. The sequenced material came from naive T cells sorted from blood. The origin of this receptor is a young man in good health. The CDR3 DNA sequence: TGCAGTGCTAGTCGGCCGAACCAAGGAGTGACGCAGTATTTT. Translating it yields CSASRPNQGVTQYF.